This TCR beta chain is from a study of blood T cells in healthy people across ages. General study findings and limits: Considered underestimates were the diversity estimates obtained from one million T cells. Possibly confounding the expanded clonotype changes was the fact that donor CMV status was unknown.

As to this clonotype: Antigen unknown.

The authors ran a second PCR of about 7 to 11 cycles using a sample-barcoded 5' primer and a J-beta primer mix. Each of the samples gave a minimum of 3 million paired-end reads that contained CDR3. TCRdb re-derived calls from the 5' RACE reads in MiXCR, one entry per CDR3 protein. The repertoire includes just under 900,000 distinct CDR3 sequences, 25% to 30% of them detected once, and approximately 15% sits in the top ten. Donors ranged from about 6 to 90 years old and were healthy Caucasians in Russia. The specimen sequenced was blood. The sequence was collected from an elderly woman in good health.

The CDR3 nucleotides read TGCAGTGCTAGGGGACAGGGAAGGGTTGGAAACACCATATATTTT. Translation gives CSARGQGRVGNTIYF. V gene TRBV20-1 combines with J gene TRBJ1-3, with TRBD1 identical over 9 bases. The germline CDR1 and CDR2 sequences are DFQATT and SNEGSKA (reference sequence). V was pared by 3 bases and J by 3 bases, with 6 bases of the junction left unmatched. CDR3 length equals 15 residues.